This T cell receptor beta chain appears in the sequencing data of a study of naive and memory T cell subsets. The SP2 primer and nested alpha and beta constant region primers amplified ligated cDNA in four rounds. Each CDR3 protein gets one entry after TCRdb re-called the UMI-ligation and nested PCR reads with MiXCR. The sample has some 40,000 distinct CDR3 sequences, roughly 11% seen once. J was trimmed by 2 bases and V by 9 bases; bases with no gene match: 6. Germline-derived CDR1 and CDR2 are ENHRY and SYGVKD. This CDR3 comprises 16 residues. As to treatment: skin biopsy from PPD injection site in Mantoux-positive individual. A UMI-containing oligonucleotide was joined by 3' ligation to the TCR cDNA template. This clonotype has a count of ten or more.

The receptor comes from an adult in good health. This sample comprised skin, obtained from a tuberculin skin test site. V is TRBV10-3 and J is TRBJ2-2; 13 nucleotides line up with TRBD2. The CDR3 loop is CAIRTSGGLNTGELFF. The CDR3 DNA reads TGTGCCATAAGGACTAGCGGGGGCCTAAACACCGGGGAGCTGTTTTTT.